This T cell receptor (beta chain) appears in the sequencing data of a study of OX40 agonist ivuxolimab in advanced cancers. This CDR3 has 15 amino acids. The V gene's germline CDR1 is WSHSY and CDR2 SAAADI. V shed 3 bases and J shed 3 bases, with 14 bases lying between them. There are a few counts of this clone. The table came from immunoSEQ multiplex PCR; TCRdb's copy has only in-frame clones and leaves some out. The data show roughly 68,000 clones, about 83% seen once. This sequence joins TRBV10-2 and TRBJ2-5, with a weak D call TRBD2 (7 bases). The clonotype was recovered from an adult with an advanced solid tumor such as melanoma, head and neck, liver or kidney cancer. The source material was CD4+ or CD8+ T cells sorted from blood, sampled in a trial of the OX40 agonist ivuxolimab. The chain's CDR3 is CASSDAGGLKETQYF. The CDR3 nucleotides read TGCGCCAGCAGTGACGCCGGGGGGCTCAAAGAGACCCAGTACTTC.